This T cell receptor beta chain stems from a study of shared T cell receptors in the human thymus. Here immunoSEQ multiplex PCR was the method, and the copy in TCRdb shows in-frame clones only, minus some. In the table there are about 660,000 clones, 80% to 90% of which are singletons. Trimming stripped 4 bases from V and 0 bases from J, with 15 bases between. Germline V lookup: CDR1 SGHRS, CDR2 YFSETQ. This CDR3 comprises 16 residues. To note about this clone: Other DNA sequences within the sample encode an identical CDR3.

This sample was also put to use in a study of human thymus T cells. That source adds: The people who donated were healthy Finnish babies having corrective surgery for congenital heart defects. It was from resections taken during corrective heart surgery that the thymus tissue came. Seemingly biased V and J gene usage marked thymic and blood repertoires.

Sequenced sample: thymocytes. The TCR originated in a boy younger than two with a congenital heart defect. The chain links TRBV5-1 to TRBJ2-3; weak D call: TRBD2 (6 bases). The CDR3 DNA is TGCGCCAGCAGCCCCGGGGTAGCGGAAAGCACAGATACGCAGTATTTT. This encodes CASSPGVAESTDTQYF.